Below, 25 T cell receptor beta chains from the same sample are listed, as sequenced in a study of regulatory T cells in long-lasting Graves disease. Libraries of TCR beta came from iRepertoire HTBI primers plus Arm-PCR of CDR3 regions. TCRdb independently ran MiXCR on the multiplex PCR reads; one entry per CDR3 protein. The sample has some 250,000 distinct CDR3 sequences; 20% are singletons. The time point here: newly diagnosed GD, antithyroid drugs for less than 3 months. RNA extracted from PBMCs served as the sequencing template. Sequencing was performed on peripheral blood mononuclear cells (PBMCs), taken at new diagnosis, from a patient treated with antithyroid drugs. The receptors stem from a female donor with Graves disease.

This clonotype showed up many times. The chain is built from TRBV12-3 or TRBV12-4 and TRBJ2-4; D possibly corresponds to TRBD2 (5 bases). V shed 2 bases and J shed 9 bases, with 11 bases lying between them. The CDR3 loop spans 13 amino acids. The CDR3 DNA sequence: TGTGCCAGCAGTTTAACTAGTATCGTCATTCAGTACTTC. Amino acid sequence: CASSLTSIVIQYF.

This clonotype was detected many times. V and J are TRBV2 and TRBJ2-1; weak D call: TRBD1 (6 bases). V gave up 3 bases and J gave up 1 base, with 10 bases separating them. Germline CDR1 reads SNHLY; CDR2 reads FYNNEI. The CDR3 covers 15 residues. CDR3 protein: CASSEDSSSYNEQFF. The CDR3, as DNA: TGTGCCAGCAGTGAGGACAGCAGTTCCTACAATGAGCAGTTCTTC.

V gene TRBV11-2 combines with J gene TRBJ1-4; D perhaps matches TRBD1 (5 bases). The V gene lost 5 bases and the J gene lost 3 bases, with 10 bases spanning the gap. This CDR3 is built from 14 residues. The germline V gene has CDR1 SGHAT and CDR2 FQNNGV. The CDR3 DNA reads TGTGCCAGCAGCCGGGGGTCGGCTAATGAAAAACTGTTTTTT. Encoded protein: CASSRGSANEKLFF.

In this sample, this clonotype turned up many times. The CDR3 loop is CSARPSRSSYEQYF. CDR3 nucleotides: TGCAGTGCTAGACCCTCAAGGAGCTCCTACGAGCAGTACTTC. The chain employs TRBV20-1 and TRBJ2-7; D remains unclear. The CDR3 extends over 14 amino acids. Trimming removed 2 bases at V and 0 bases at J, with 11 bases between. Germline CDR1 and CDR2: DFQATT and SNEGSKA (reference sequence).

For this clonotype: It is likely a read error: a sequence one base away is far more abundant. J is TRBJ1-1 and V is TRBV11-2; possible D gene TRBD1, 5 bases. CDR3 length: 15 residues. CDR1 and CDR2 from the germline V gene are SGHAT and FQNNGV. V lost 5 bases and J lost 5, with 18 bases in between. The DNA of the CDR3 is TGTGCCAGCAGCCAAGATGTGAGGGGCCGGACTGAAGCTTTCTTT. Protein sequence: CASSQDVRGRTEAFF.

Ten or more counts support this clonotype. V usage is TRBV6-1 and J usage is TRBJ1-6; possible D gene TRBD1, 6 bases. The length of the CDR3 is 16 residues. Germline CDR1 reads MNHNS; CDR2 reads SASEGT. V lost 7 bases, J lost 7 bases, and 20 bases lay in between. The CDR3: CASTDPTGHRNSPLHF. CDR3 coding DNA: TGTGCCAGCACCGACCCCACGGGACACCGAAATTCACCCCTCCACTTT.

The J gene is TRBJ2-7, the V gene TRBV12-3 or TRBV12-4; 7 nucleotides match TRBD1. CDR3 length: 16 amino acids. V was pared by 4 bases and J by 6 bases, with 15 bases of the junction left unmatched. The CDR3 sequence is CASSSDRAAMRVEQYF. The CDR3 DNA reads as TGTGCCAGCAGTTCCGACAGGGCTGCTATGAGGGTCGAGCAGTACTTC.

The chain links TRBV18 to TRBJ1-6; D perhaps matches TRBD1 (5 bases). Germline CDR1 KGHSH, CDR2 LQKENI. There are 17 residues in the CDR3. Trimming took off 2 bases at V and 7 bases at J, with 18 bases between the two ends. This CDR3 reads CASSPYSTGTKNSPLHF. The CDR3 DNA follows: TGTGCCAGCTCACCATATTCGACGGGGACGAAGAATTCACCCCTCCACTTT.

This clonotype was seen ten or more times. J is TRBJ1-1 and V is TRBV20-1; D gene uncertain. CDR3 size: 11 residues. Trimming stripped 3 bases from V and 1 base from J, with 3 bases between. Germline V gene sequence: CDR1 DFQATT, CDR2 SNEGSKA (reference sequence). The CDR3 DNA reads TGCAGTGCTAGCGGGAACACTGAAGCTTTCTTT. This translates into CSASGNTEAFF.

This clonotype showed up many times. The genes are TRBV5-1 and TRBJ2-3; D is unresolved. The germline V and J ends were trimmed by 7 bases and 4 bases, with 16 bases remaining between them. Germline-derived CDR1 and CDR2 are SGHRS and YFSETQ. The CDR3 contains 14 residues. The CDR3 sequence is CASRLQADPDTQYF. DNA of the CDR3: TGCGCCAGCCGCCTCCAGGCGGATCCAGATACGCAGTATTTT.

This clonotype was recorded many times. The V and J genes are TRBV7-9 and TRBJ1-4; a possible D gene is TRBD1 (6 bases). Germline-derived CDR1 and CDR2 are SEHNR and FQNEAQ (reference sequence). The V and J ends lost 4 bases and 7 bases respectively, with 16 bases between them. CDR3 length: 15 residues. The CDR3 here is CASSSTGLESEKLFF. The CDR3 DNA is TGTGCCAGCAGCTCAACAGGGTTGGAAAGTGAAAAACTGTTTTTT.

This clonotype was counted once. The chain links TRBV5-1 to TRBJ2-1; 13 nucleotides line up with TRBD2. This CDR3 has 16 amino acids. Germline CDR1 reads SGHRS; CDR2 reads YFSETQ. V gave up 2 bases and J gave up 5 bases; unmatched junction bases: 4. CDR3 loop: CASSFRTSGRDNEQFF. DNA of the CDR3: TGCGCCAGCAGCTTTAGGACTAGCGGGAGAGACAATGAGCAGTTCTTC.

A word on this clonotype: A much larger clone sits a single nucleotide away, making a read error possible. The chain employs TRBV3-1 and TRBJ2-5; no definite D call. The CDR3 extends over 14 amino acids. CDR1 and CDR2 (germline): LGHDT, YNNKEL (reference sequence). This CDR3 is CASSQENGREAQYF. Here the CDR3 DNA reads TGTGCCAGCAGCCAAGAAAATGGCAGAGAGGCCCAGTACTTC.

This clonotype was found many times. The chain combines TRBV2 with TRBJ2-3; TRBD2 matches at 10 bases. The CDR3 is made up of 16 amino acids. The J segment lost 3 bases and the V segment lost 4 bases, leaving 7 bases of the junction unmatched. The germline gives CDR1 SNHLY, CDR2 FYNNEI. The CDR3 region has the DNA TGTGCCAGCAGTGGTGGTAGCGGGAGGTTAACAGATACGCAGTATTTT. Its protein product is CASSGGSGRLTDTQYF.

This clonotype was seen repeatedly, ten times or more. The V gene is TRBV12-3 or TRBV12-4, the J gene TRBJ2-6; D not certain. The V gene lost 10 bases and the J gene lost 0 bases, with 13 bases spanning the gap. The CDR3 runs to 15 residues. The CDR3 here is CAIRPPRSGANVLTF. The DNA for the CDR3 is TGTGCCATCCGACCGCCGCGCTCTGGGGCCAACGTCCTGACTTTC.

This clonotype was found many times. This chain connects TRBV6-5 to TRBJ2-3, with D unresolved. V was pared by 4 bases and J by 2 bases, with 10 bases between. The CDR3 is 14 amino acids. Germline values: CDR1 MNHEY, CDR2 SVGAGI. The CDR3 sequence: CASSFNSHTDTQYF. CDR3 nucleotide sequence: TGTGCCAGCAGTTTTAACTCCCACACAGATACGCAGTATTTT.

This clonotype appeared many times. J is TRBJ2-2 and V is TRBV6-2 or TRBV6-3; tentatively, D is TRBD1 or TRBD2 (5 bases each). There are 14 residues in the CDR3. Between the trimmed V and J ends, which lost 5 bases and 3 bases, there was a span of 10 bases. Germline values: CDR1 MNHEY, CDR2 SVGEGT. Written as DNA, the CDR3 is TGTGCCAGCAGTAGAGGGACGGACACCGGGGAGCTGTTTTTT. Translation gives CASSRGTDTGELFF.

This clonotype was detected a few times. This chain connects TRBV19 to TRBJ2-3; D might be TRBD1 (6 bases). This CDR3 region has 14 residues. Per germline, CDR1 LNHDA and CDR2 SQIVND (reference sequence). Trimming removed 6 bases at V and 4 bases at J, with 14 bases between. CDR3 DNA: TGTGCCAGTAGCAACAGGGATTTCGCAGATACGCAGTATTTT. Translated, it gives CASSNRDFADTQYF.

This clonotype appeared many times. This sequence joins TRBV13 and TRBJ1-2; 7 nucleotides match TRBD1. The germline V gene encodes CDR1 PRHDT and CDR2 FYEKMQ (reference sequence). V lost 4 bases and J lost 6; bases outside the gene matches: 5. The CDR3 loop spans 13 amino acids. The CDR3 DNA follows: TGTGCCAGCAGCTCACAGGGGCTGGATGGCTACACCTTC. This sequence encodes CASSSQGLDGYTF.

The CDR3 region has the DNA TGTGCCAGTAGTATAGCCATCTCCGTGGTAAAACTGTTTTTT. Its protein is CASSIAISVVKLFF. The chain joins TRBV19 to TRBJ1-4; D is uncertain. This CDR3 contains 14 residues. Germline loops: CDR1 LNHDA, CDR2 SQIVND (reference sequence). Trimming took off 1 base at V and 10 bases at J, with 13 bases between the two ends.

At least ten counts were recorded for this clonotype. This chain uses TRBV28 with TRBJ2-3; D ambiguous. The V end lost 5 bases, the J end lost 2 bases, and 17 bases lay between the germline ends. The CDR3 runs 16 residues. Germline V gives CDR1 MDHEN, CDR2 SYDVKM. CDR3 residues: CASSIAQPIPTDTQYF. The CDR3 DNA reads as TGTGCCAGCAGTATCGCACAACCAATCCCCACAGATACGCAGTATTTT.

The chain recombines TRBV9 with TRBJ1-2; D unresolved. This CDR3 spans 17 amino acids. CDR1 is SGDLS and CDR2 is YYNGEE in the germline V gene. V was pared by 0 bases and J by 8 bases, with 23 bases between. CDR3 in DNA: TGTGCCAGCAGCGTAGAGTCAGGTCCCCCCTCTGGTGGGGGCTACACCTTC. Its translation is CASSVESGPPSGGGYTF.

The DNA of the CDR3 is TGTGCCAGCAGTTCCGGGACAGGGGGCGCGTGGAGGGAGACCCAGTACTTC. Translation gives CASSSGTGGAWRETQYF. This chain uses TRBV27 with TRBJ2-5; 12 bases line up with TRBD1. The CDR3 length is 17 residues. The V gene's germline CDR1 is MNHEY and CDR2 SMNVEV (reference sequence). The trim removed 4 bases at V and 5 bases at J, leaving 11 bases unmatched.

The sample holds a few counts of this clonotype. The chain uses TRBV7-9 and TRBJ1-3, with D possibly being TRBD1 (5 bases). The CDR3 contains 14 residues. Per the germline V gene, CDR1 is SEHNR and CDR2 is FQNEAQ (reference sequence). Trimming cost V 6 bases and J 7 bases, with 16 bases left between them. CDR3 sequence: CASSPRAGPNTIYF. DNA of the CDR3: TGTGCCAGCAGTCCGCGGGCAGGGCCGAACACCATATATTTT.

This clonotype was detected ten times or more. The rearrangement links TRBV12-3 or TRBV12-4 to TRBJ2-7; the D gene is possibly TRBD2 (6 bases). V lost 8 bases, J lost 7 bases, and 12 bases lay in between. CDR3 length: 11 residues. The CDR3 reads CASAGRGEQYF. CDR3 sequence (DNA): TGTGCCAGCGCGGGAAGAGGGGAGCAGTACTTC.